This T cell receptor (beta chain) was identified during a study of metastatic and nonmetastatic thyroid tumors. On the study more broadly: The authors compared repertoires across blood and tumor or nodule tissue from malignant and benign thyroid patients. Overall study results and limits: Malignant thyroid tumors reportedly had TCR beta diversity that was significantly higher than in benign nodules, in blood and tumor.

The entire patient cohort was treatment-naive prior to thyroid surgery. Per the original methods: Researchers built a distant-metastasis classifier for papillary thyroid cancer that drew on CDR3 differences across clinicopathological groups. TCRdb re-clonotyped the PCR reads through MiXCR. What appears here as the V and J calls and clone size reflects TCRdb's work, not the paper's. The sample comprises around 30,000 clones, 10% to 15% of which are singletons, and 4.5% to 6% rests with the top ten. This clone was observed many times. Its target is not known. Germline V gene lookup returns CDR1 MDHEN and CDR2 SYDVKM. This CDR3 contains 17 residues. Trimming left V 0 bases short and J 1 base short, with 15 bases between.

The sample comprised blood. The chain joins TRBV28 to TRBJ1-1; weak D call: TRBD1 (6 bases). The sequence was obtained from a female donor with papillary thyroid cancer or a benign thyroid nodule (not recorded which). Some clones in this sample may be carry-over from other donors' samples. CDR3 region: CASSLWKGGGQNTEAFF. The CDR3, as DNA: TGTGCCAGCAGTTTATGGAAGGGGGGGGGACAGAACACTGAAGCTTTCTTT.